The rows below give T cell receptor beta chains drawn from one sample of a study of T cells in Graves' hyperthyroidism and ophthalmopathy. TCRdb re-called the multiplex PCR reads with MiXCR, one entry per CDR3 protein. Of about 380,000 distinct CDR3 sequences in the sample, 18% were seen once. The sample comprised blood. The receptors were gathered from a man aged 18 to 29 with Graves' ophthalmopathy. CDR3s include the opening cysteine and the closing phenylalanine or tryptophan. Fields, in order: D gene, V gene, J gene, clone size, CDR3 protein, CDR3 DNA. D genes are given only for firm matches. Size tells how often a clone was seen (once, few, many) or the class of an expanded clone, and some rows leave it out.

d_gene: TRBD2; v_gene: TRBV18; j_gene: TRBJ2-7; abundance: -; CDR3aa: CASSPSSGGYLSYEQYF; CDR3nt: TGTGCCAGCTCACCGAGTAGCGGGGGGTACCTCTCCTACGAGCAGTACTTC
d_gene: TRBD1; v_gene: TRBV6-1; j_gene: TRBJ1-4; abundance: few; CDR3aa: CASSETSTGGASEKLFF; CDR3nt: TGTGCCAGCAGTGAAACCTCGACAGGGGGCGCATCTGAAAAACTGTTTTTT
d_gene: -; v_gene: TRBV27; j_gene: TRBJ1-1; abundance: -; CDR3aa: CASRTRTQGTEAFF; CDR3nt: TGTGCCAGCAGGACCAGGACCCAGGGAACTGAAGCTTTCTTT
d_gene: -; v_gene: TRBV19; j_gene: TRBJ2-7; abundance: -; CDR3aa: CASSTRPGDEQYF; CDR3nt: TGTGCCAGTAGTACCCGACCGGGAGACGAGCAGTACTTC
d_gene: -; v_gene: TRBV5-1; j_gene: TRBJ2-2; abundance: -; CDR3aa: CASSSPQGVSTGELFF; CDR3nt: TGCGCCAGCAGCTCCCCGCAGGGAGTGAGCACCGGGGAGCTGTTTTTT
d_gene: -; v_gene: TRBV5-6; j_gene: TRBJ1-2; abundance: many; CDR3aa: CASSLSFAPYGYTF; CDR3nt: TGTGCCAGCAGCTTATCATTCGCCCCTTATGGCTACACCTTC
d_gene: TRBD2; v_gene: TRBV5-1; j_gene: TRBJ2-3; abundance: -; CDR3aa: CASSTGLTSTDTQYF; CDR3nt: TGCGCCAGCTCCACGGGACTAACTAGCACAGATACGCAGTATTTT
d_gene: TRBD2; v_gene: TRBV6-5; j_gene: TRBJ2-1; abundance: -; CDR3aa: CASSYGGITSGDFYEQFF; CDR3nt: TGTGCCAGCAGTTACGGCGGGATTACTAGCGGGGATTTCTATGAGCAGTTCTTC
d_gene: TRBD1; v_gene: TRBV5-1; j_gene: TRBJ2-3; abundance: many; CDR3aa: CASTPGTGGSSTDTQYF; CDR3nt: TGCGCCAGCACGCCTGGGACAGGGGGATCAAGCACAGATACGCAGTATTTT
d_gene: -; v_gene: TRBV5-1; j_gene: TRBJ2-7; abundance: many; CDR3aa: CASSLGDMAYEQYF; CDR3nt: TGCGCCAGCAGCTTGGGGGACATGGCCTACGAGCAGTACTTC
d_gene: TRBD2; v_gene: TRBV7-9; j_gene: TRBJ2-1; abundance: -; CDR3aa: CASSGTQAGADHEQFF; CDR3nt: TGTGCCAGTAGCGGAACCCAAGCGGGAGCCGACCATGAGCAGTTCTTC
d_gene: -; v_gene: TRBV29-1; j_gene: TRBJ2-1; abundance: -; CDR3aa: CSVDKSRGYNEQFF; CDR3nt: TGCAGCGTTGATAAGTCGCGGGGCTACAATGAGCAGTTCTTC
d_gene: -; v_gene: TRBV14; j_gene: TRBJ2-3; abundance: -; CDR3aa: CASSQGYGSDTQYF; CDR3nt: TGTGCCAGCAGCCAAGGATACGGTTCAGATACGCAGTATTTT
d_gene: -; v_gene: TRBV6-1; j_gene: TRBJ2-4; abundance: -; CDR3aa: CASSELGGLAKNIQYF; CDR3nt: TGTGCCAGCAGTGAACTAGGAGGCTTAGCCAAAAACATTCAGTACTTC
d_gene: TRBD1; v_gene: TRBV5-1; j_gene: TRBJ1-3; abundance: few; CDR3aa: CASSLAEGAGGNTIYF; CDR3nt: TGCGCCAGCAGCTTGGCCGAGGGGGCAGGCGGAAACACCATATATTTT
d_gene: TRBD1; v_gene: TRBV7-6; j_gene: TRBJ2-1; abundance: -; CDR3aa: CASSPDVGGGNEQFF; CDR3nt: TGTGCCAGCAGCCCAGACGTAGGGGGCGGGAATGAGCAGTTCTTC
d_gene: -; v_gene: TRBV10-2; j_gene: TRBJ1-1; abundance: many; CDR3aa: CASSDRAQGNTEAFF; CDR3nt: TGCGCCAGCAGTGACCGAGCCCAGGGAAACACTGAAGCTTTCTTT
d_gene: -; v_gene: TRBV19; j_gene: TRBJ1-6; abundance: many; CDR3aa: CASSPQGGALHF; CDR3nt: TGTGCCAGTAGTCCACAAGGAGGGGCCCTCCACTTT
d_gene: -; v_gene: TRBV10-1; j_gene: TRBJ2-2; abundance: few; CDR3aa: CASSRPDTGELFF; CDR3nt: TGCGCCAGCAGCCGTCCGGACACCGGGGAGCTGTTTTTT
d_gene: -; v_gene: TRBV7-3; j_gene: TRBJ2-1; abundance: -; CDR3aa: CASILGTSSYNEQFF; CDR3nt: TGTGCCAGCATCTTAGGGACGAGCTCCTACAATGAGCAGTTCTTC
d_gene: -; v_gene: TRBV12-3/TRBV12-4; j_gene: TRBJ1-4; abundance: -; CDR3aa: CASRPRLGATNEKLFF; CDR3nt: TGTGCCAGCAGGCCGAGGTTGGGGGCAACTAATGAAAAACTGTTTTTT
d_gene: TRBD1; v_gene: TRBV28; j_gene: TRBJ1-2; abundance: many; CDR3aa: CASSLGGTGGYGYTF; CDR3nt: TGTGCCAGCAGTTTGGGTGGCACAGGGGGCTATGGCTACACCTTC
d_gene: -; v_gene: TRBV18; j_gene: TRBJ2-3; abundance: few; CDR3aa: CASSPPVGTGTDTQYF; CDR3nt: TGTGCCAGCTCACCACCGGTTGGGACGGGCACAGATACGCAGTATTTT
d_gene: -; v_gene: TRBV2; j_gene: TRBJ2-1; abundance: many; CDR3aa: CASSTGGEQFF; CDR3nt: TGTGCCAGCAGCACCGGGGGTGAGCAGTTCTTC
d_gene: -; v_gene: TRBV7-8; j_gene: TRBJ1-1; abundance: many; CDR3aa: CASRIQGSGMNTEAFF; CDR3nt: TGTGCCAGCAGGATACAGGGAAGCGGCATGAACACTGAAGCTTTCTTT
d_gene: -; v_gene: TRBV6-1; j_gene: TRBJ1-5; abundance: -; CDR3aa: CASSPGGDVWSNQPQHF; CDR3nt: TGTGCCAGCAGTCCCGGCGGGGATGTATGGTCCAATCAGCCCCAGCATTTT
d_gene: -; v_gene: TRBV20-1; j_gene: TRBJ1-5; abundance: -; CDR3aa: CSARIDRPDQPQHF; CDR3nt: TGCAGTGCTAGAATCGACAGGCCCGATCAGCCCCAGCATTTT
d_gene: TRBD2; v_gene: TRBV12-3/TRBV12-4; j_gene: TRBJ2-7; abundance: many; CDR3aa: CASSLTSGGPYEQYF; CDR3nt: TGTGCCAGCAGTTTAACCAGCGGGGGACCTTACGAGCAGTACTTC
d_gene: TRBD1; v_gene: TRBV29-1; j_gene: TRBJ1-4; abundance: once; CDR3aa: CSAYQGGNEKLFF; CDR3nt: TGCAGCGCTTACCAGGGGGGTAATGAAAAACTGTTTTTT
d_gene: -; v_gene: TRBV13; j_gene: TRBJ2-1; abundance: many; CDR3aa: CASSPLGDFGNEQFF; CDR3nt: TGTGCCAGCAGCCCCCTCGGGGATTTTGGCAATGAGCAGTTCTTC
d_gene: -; v_gene: TRBV27; j_gene: TRBJ2-7; abundance: -; CDR3aa: CASSSGSIHSEQYF; CDR3nt: TGTGCCAGCAGTAGTGGGTCAATACATTCCGAGCAGTACTTC
d_gene: -; v_gene: TRBV3-1; j_gene: TRBJ1-1; abundance: many; CDR3aa: CASSQDLVNTEAFF; CDR3nt: TGTGCCAGCAGCCAAGACCTCGTGAACACTGAAGCTTTCTTT
d_gene: -; v_gene: TRBV5-1; j_gene: TRBJ2-1; abundance: many; CDR3aa: CASSLTRYNEQFF; CDR3nt: TGCGCCAGCAGCCTGACACGTTACAATGAGCAGTTCTTC
d_gene: -; v_gene: TRBV19; j_gene: TRBJ1-1; abundance: many; CDR3aa: CASSRAGAMNTEAFF; CDR3nt: TGTGCCAGTAGTAGGGCAGGTGCTATGAACACTGAAGCTTTCTTT
d_gene: TRBD1; v_gene: TRBV7-9; j_gene: TRBJ2-5; abundance: many; CDR3aa: CASSPGTGGPKYF; CDR3nt: TGTGCCAGCAGCCCCGGGACAGGAGGACCGAAGTACTTC
d_gene: TRBD1; v_gene: TRBV7-6; j_gene: TRBJ1-2; abundance: -; CDR3aa: CASSLAPDRALGYTF; CDR3nt: TGTGCCAGCAGCTTAGCCCCGGACAGGGCCCTCGGCTACACCTTC
d_gene: -; v_gene: TRBV6-1; j_gene: TRBJ2-3; abundance: -; CDR3aa: CASSQGAGSTDTQYF; CDR3nt: TGTGCCAGCAGCCAGGGAGCTGGGAGCACAGATACGCAGTATTTT
d_gene: -; v_gene: TRBV2; j_gene: TRBJ1-5; abundance: many; CDR3aa: CASAGVPGPQHF; CDR3nt: TGTGCCAGCGCCGGGGTTCCAGGGCCCCAGCATTTT
d_gene: -; v_gene: TRBV7-2; j_gene: TRBJ1-1; abundance: many; CDR3aa: CASSLERATEAFF; CDR3nt: TGTGCCAGCAGCTTAGAGAGGGCCACTGAAGCTTTCTTT
d_gene: -; v_gene: TRBV7-2; j_gene: TRBJ2-5; abundance: many; CDR3aa: CASSLVSQPGETQYF; CDR3nt: TGTGCCAGCAGCTTAGTAAGCCAGCCTGGGGAGACCCAGTACTTC
d_gene: -; v_gene: TRBV18; j_gene: TRBJ1-3; abundance: -; CDR3aa: CASSPPYTRSGNTIYF; CDR3nt: TGTGCCAGCTCACCACCCTACACTCGCTCTGGAAACACCATATATTTT
d_gene: -; v_gene: TRBV12-3/TRBV12-4; j_gene: TRBJ1-2; abundance: -; CDR3aa: CASSLVGGGYTF; CDR3nt: TGTGCCAGCAGTTTAGTAGGGGGTGGCTACACCTTC
d_gene: -; v_gene: TRBV24-1; j_gene: TRBJ1-1; abundance: few; CDR3aa: CATSDRATNTEAFF; CDR3nt: TGTGCCACCAGTGACCGTGCTACGAACACTGAAGCTTTCTTT
d_gene: -; v_gene: TRBV2; j_gene: TRBJ2-3; abundance: many; CDR3aa: CASSQGGGDTQYF; CDR3nt: TGTGCCAGCAGTCAAGGGGGGGGAGATACGCAGTATTTT
d_gene: -; v_gene: TRBV20-1; j_gene: TRBJ2-2; abundance: -; CDR3aa: CSARLPPGRDASGELFF; CDR3nt: TGCAGTGCTAGGCTGCCCCCCGGGCGGGACGCCTCCGGGGAGCTGTTTTTT
d_gene: -; v_gene: TRBV25-1; j_gene: TRBJ1-4; abundance: -; CDR3aa: CASSDYTAGPFEKLFF; CDR3nt: TGTGCCAGCAGTGATTATACGGCAGGGCCTTTCGAAAAGCTGTTTTTT
d_gene: -; v_gene: TRBV10-3; j_gene: TRBJ1-2; abundance: -; CDR3aa: CAISEALDSSYGYTF; CDR3nt: TGTGCCATCAGTGAAGCCCTGGACAGCAGCTATGGCTACACCTTC
d_gene: -; v_gene: TRBV11-2; j_gene: TRBJ1-1; abundance: few; CDR3aa: CASSLDQGLGTEAFF; CDR3nt: TGTGCCAGCAGCTTAGACCAGGGGCTCGGAACTGAAGCTTTCTTT
d_gene: TRBD1; v_gene: TRBV11-2; j_gene: TRBJ1-1; abundance: many; CDR3aa: CASSFSTGGFNTEAFF; CDR3nt: TGTGCCAGCAGCTTCTCGACAGGGGGGTTCAACACTGAAGCTTTCTTT
d_gene: -; v_gene: TRBV27; j_gene: TRBJ2-1; abundance: -; CDR3aa: CASVDSGAYNEQFF; CDR3nt: TGTGCCAGCGTCGACTCGGGGGCGTACAATGAGCAGTTCTTC
d_gene: -; v_gene: TRBV5-4; j_gene: TRBJ1-2; abundance: -; CDR3aa: CASSGGGAVRSSRGYTF; CDR3nt: TGTGCCAGCAGCGGGGGGGGGGCGGTCAGGAGTTCTAGGGGCTACACCTTC
d_gene: -; v_gene: TRBV15; j_gene: TRBJ2-3; abundance: -; CDR3aa: CATSRDRREKDTQYF; CDR3nt: TGTGCCACCAGCAGAGATCGCAGGGAGAAAGATACGCAGTATTTT
d_gene: -; v_gene: TRBV3-1; j_gene: TRBJ1-3; abundance: -; CDR3aa: CASSPRAAQSSGNTIYF; CDR3nt: TGTGCCAGCAGCCCGAGGGCAGCCCAATCCTCTGGAAACACCATATATTTT
d_gene: -; v_gene: TRBV19; j_gene: TRBJ1-5; abundance: -; CDR3aa: CASSFADGVEPQHF; CDR3nt: TGTGCCAGTAGTTTTGCCGACGGGGTTGAGCCCCAGCATTTT
d_gene: -; v_gene: TRBV3-1; j_gene: TRBJ2-2; abundance: many; CDR3aa: CASSQVAAGPNTGELFF; CDR3nt: TGTGCCAGCAGCCAAGTAGCAGCGGGTCCGAACACCGGGGAGCTGTTTTTT
d_gene: -; v_gene: TRBV28; j_gene: TRBJ2-1; abundance: many; CDR3aa: CASSLLAEQFF; CDR3nt: TGTGCCAGCAGTTTACTAGCGGAGCAGTTCTTC
d_gene: -; v_gene: TRBV20-1; j_gene: TRBJ1-5; abundance: many; CDR3aa: CSASSVQLNQPQHF; CDR3nt: TGCAGTGCTAGTTCGGTACAGCTCAATCAGCCCCAGCATTTT
d_gene: -; v_gene: TRBV2; j_gene: TRBJ1-5; abundance: many; CDR3aa: CASSDGLGDSNQPQHF; CDR3nt: TGTGCCAGCAGTGACGGCCTAGGAGATAGCAATCAGCCCCAGCATTTT
d_gene: -; v_gene: TRBV27; j_gene: TRBJ2-1; abundance: -; CDR3aa: CASSFGADEQFF; CDR3nt: TGTGCCAGCAGTTTTGGGGCCGACGAGCAGTTCTTC